This TCR beta chain was retrieved from a study of T cells in Graves' hyperthyroidism and ophthalmopathy. J was trimmed by 7 bases and V by 1 base; bases with no gene match: 3. The CDR3 spans 15 residues. Germline V gene sequence: CDR1 MGHRA, CDR2 YSYEKL. Fresh 10 ml peripheral blood yielded PBMCs. RNA transcripts yielded amplified TCR beta CDR3 regions. First-round RT-PCR with HTBI primers amplified the TCR CDR3 region. TCRdb independently ran MiXCR on the multiplex PCR reads; one entry per CDR3 protein. The sample yields roughly 330,000 distinct CDR3 sequences, 16% seen once. Findings and limits, study-wide: Blood held most thyroid clonotypes expanded above 0.001 frequency. The model anticipated ophthalmopathy a median approximately 6.6 months pre-onset. Separation of ophthalmopathy from stable hyperthyroidism was achieved by a 13 V-J model.

This clonotype has more than one count but fewer than ten. Its antigen is not identified. The material sequenced was blood. This clonotype was obtained from a man between 25 and 39 years old with Graves' hyperthyroidism. The chain is built from TRBV4-1 and TRBJ1-4; 10 nucleotides line up with TRBD1. For the CDR3, the DNA is TGCGCCAGCAGCCAAGGGGACAGGGGAAGTGAAAAACTGTTTTTT. Its translation is CASSQGDRGSEKLFF.